One sample yielded the 31 T cell receptor beta chains listed below, sequenced in a study of cytomegalovirus exposure and HLA in healthy donors. PCR involved 60 Vbeta and 13 Jbeta primers. TCRdb's table, derived via immunoSEQ multiplex PCR, lists solely in-frame clones and lacks some. The sample lists about 150,000 clones; around 79% were seen once. Material for sequencing was PBMCs. The receptor set was obtained from a woman aged 40 to 50 in good health and CMV-seronegative.

The V and J genes are TRBV6-5 and TRBJ1-1; D is ambiguous. The CDR3 covers 12 residues. With 1 base removed from V and 8 bases from J, the gap between germline ends came to 8 bases. Germline assignment: CDR1 MNHEY and CDR2 SVGAGI. CDR3 amino acids: CASSYFSGEAFF. CDR3 nucleotides: TGTGCCAGCAGTTACTTTAGCGGCGAAGCTTTCTTT.

J is TRBJ1-2 and V is TRBV19, with 10 positions matching TRBD1. Germline loops: CDR1 LNHDA, CDR2 SQIVND (reference sequence). The CDR3 contains 16 residues. With V trimmed by 10 bases and J by 3 bases, 14 bases remained unmatched. The DNA of the CDR3 is TGTGCCACCACGACGACTACCGGGACAGGGGACTATGGCTACACCTTC. It encodes CATTTTTGTGDYGYTF.

V gene TRBV5-1 combines with J gene TRBJ2-3; D might be TRBD1 (6 bases). Germline lookup yields CDR1 SGHRS and CDR2 YFSETQ. CDR3 length equals 13 residues. V dropped 7 bases and J dropped 4 bases, with 13 bases sitting between them. The CDR3 here is CASGSEGADTQYF. CDR3 nucleotide sequence: TGCGCCAGCGGGTCCGAGGGGGCAGATACGCAGTATTTT.

The genes are TRBV7-9 and TRBJ1-3, with D possibly matching TRBD1 (6 bases). Trimming cost V 4 bases and J 0 bases, with 10 bases left between them. This CDR3 is 15 amino acids long. Germline assignment: CDR1 SEHNR and CDR2 FQNEAQ (reference sequence). CDR3 in amino acids: CASSSDSYSGNTIYF. In DNA form, the CDR3 reads TGTGCCAGCAGCTCGGACAGCTACTCTGGAAACACCATATATTTT.

This chain links TRBV9 with TRBJ1-1; possibly TRBD1 for D (6 bases). Germline loops: CDR1 SGDLS, CDR2 YYNGEE. CDR3 size: 19 residues. V was trimmed by 0 bases and J by 2 bases, leaving 23 bases between them. The CDR3 region is CASSVEVRGFRVVNTEAFF. CDR3 coding DNA: TGTGCCAGCAGCGTAGAGGTCAGGGGCTTTCGAGTCGTAAACACTGAAGCTTTCTTT.

This clone was picked up a small number of times. The chain combines TRBV25-1 with TRBJ1-6, with a possible D match to TRBD1 (5 bases). Deletions cut 4 bases from V and 10 bases from J, with 11 bases between. In germline, CDR1 is MGHDK, CDR2 SYGVNS. The CDR3 has 13 residues. CDR3 bases: TGTGCCAGCAGTGTTCAGGGTTTGTCACCCCTCCACTTT. It specifies CASSVQGLSPLHF.

The genes are TRBV27 and TRBJ2-3, with D perhaps matching TRBD2 (7 bases). The length of the CDR3 is 15 residues. The V end lost 2 bases, the J end lost 4 bases, and 13 bases lay between the germline ends. CDR1 and CDR2 (germline): MNHEY, SMNVEV (reference sequence). CDR3 residues: CASSLRGAHSDTQYF. The CDR3 nucleotides are TGTGCCAGCAGTTTACGGGGGGCGCACTCAGATACGCAGTATTTT.

A note on this clone: The same CDR3 also results from other DNA sequences found in this sample. V is TRBV2 and J is TRBJ1-2; 9 bases agree with TRBD1. The trim removed 6 bases at V and 7 bases at J, leaving 3 bases unmatched. Germline V gene sequence: CDR1 SNHLY, CDR2 FYNNEI. This CDR3 is 12 amino acids long. CDR3 sequence (DNA): TGTGCCAGCAGGGGGACAGGGAGTGGCTACACCTTC. Protein product: CASRGTGSGYTF.

This clone is a singleton in its sample. This chain links TRBV19 with TRBJ2-5, with a tentative D call TRBD2 (5 bases). Germline values: CDR1 LNHDA, CDR2 SQIVND (reference sequence). Trimming left V 4 bases short and J 4 bases short, with 16 bases between. CDR3 length: 15 residues. The CDR3 DNA reads as TGTGCCAGTAGTAGAAAGTTGAGGGTCTCAGAGACCCAGTACTTC. Translation gives CASSRKLRVSETQYF. Combining the CDR3 with reference TRBV19 and TRBJ2-5 gives the whole variable domain DGGITQSPKYLFRKEGQNVTLSCEQNLNHDAMYWYRQDPGQGLRLIYYSQIVNDFQKGDIAEGYSVSREKKESFPLTVTSAQKNPTAFYLCASSRKLRVSETQYFGPGTRLLVL.

The CDR3 DNA sequence: TGTGCCAGCAGCTTATCTCGCACCGGGGAGCTGTTTTTT. It translates to CASSLSRTGELFF. The gene calls are TRBV7-9 and TRBJ2-2; D is unclear. Germline CDR1 is SEHNR and CDR2 is FQNEAQ (reference sequence). The CDR3 runs to 13 residues. V dropped 2 bases and J dropped 4 bases, with 5 bases sitting between them. The full variable domain, in which reference TRBV7-9 and TRBJ2-2 provide the parts outside the CDR3, is DTGVSQNPRHKITKRGQNVTFRCDPISEHNRLYWYRQTLGQGPEFLTYFQNEAQLEKSRLLSDRFSAERPKGSFSTLEIQRTEQGDSAMYLCASSLSRTGELFFGEGSRLTVL.

The rearrangement joins TRBV19 to TRBJ2-3, with TRBD2 as a possible D gene (5 bases). V dropped 3 bases and J dropped 2 bases, with 9 bases sitting between them. Germline CDR1 is LNHDA and CDR2 is SQIVND (reference sequence). The CDR3 extends over 14 amino acids. CDR3 sequence: CASSILANTDTQYF. CDR3 nucleotide sequence: TGTGCCAGTAGTATCCTAGCTAACACAGATACGCAGTATTTT.

This clone was recorded only once. This chain joins TRBV5-4 and TRBJ2-7, with no clear D. Deletions cut 1 base from V and 6 bases from J, with 11 bases between. CDR1 SGHNT and CDR2 YYREEE come from the germline V gene (reference sequence). CDR3 length: 13 amino acids. This CDR3 reads CASSLRQAPEQYF. For the CDR3, the DNA is TGTGCCAGCAGCTTGAGGCAGGCCCCCGAGCAGTACTTC.

In this sample, this clone turned up a few times. The CDR3 sequence is CASSPRRSYGYTF. The CDR3 bases are TGTGCCAGCTCACCACGCAGGTCCTATGGCTACACCTTC. The rearrangement uses TRBV18 and TRBJ1-2; D is uncertain. The CDR3 extends over 13 amino acids. CDR1 and CDR2 from the germline V gene are KGHSH and LQKENI. Trimming took off 1 base at V and 4 bases at J, with 7 bases between the two ends.

V usage is TRBV19 and J usage is TRBJ1-5; a weak D match, TRBD1 (6 bases). The CDR3 covers 15 residues. The V and J ends lost 6 bases and 3 bases respectively, with 15 bases between them. Germline lookup yields CDR1 LNHDA and CDR2 SQIVND (reference sequence). CDR3 amino acids: CASRAGGAVNQPQHF. As DNA, the CDR3 is TGTGCCAGTAGGGCGGGGGGGGCCGTCAATCAGCCCCAGCATTTT.

V gene TRBV11-3 combines with J gene TRBJ2-7; TRBD1 is a possible D gene (6 bases). This CDR3 comprises 14 residues. Looked up from germline, CDR1 is SGHNT and CDR2 is YENEEA. V was clipped by 5 bases and J by 5 bases, with 16 bases between them. Here the CDR3 DNA reads TGTGCCAGCAGCCCATCGGACAGTCGACACGAGCAGTACTTC. Its protein product is CASSPSDSRHEQYF.

This clone was observed a single time. V gene TRBV19 combines with J gene TRBJ1-1; a weak D match, TRBD1 (6 bases). The CDR3 has 13 residues. V gave up 0 bases and J gave up 4 bases, with 6 bases separating them. Germline assignment: CDR1 LNHDA and CDR2 SQIVND (reference sequence). This chain's CDR3 is CASSIDRGTEAFF. The CDR3 coding sequence is TGTGCCAGTAGTATAGACAGGGGCACTGAAGCTTTCTTT.

The rearrangement joins TRBV6-6 to TRBJ2-5, with D hard to call. The end of the DNA is better explained by TRBJ2-7, so the J call may be wrong. There are 13 residues in the CDR3. CDR1 is MNHNY and CDR2 is SVGAGI in the germline V gene (reference sequence). In DNA form, the CDR3 reads TGTGCCAGCACACGTAGATTCGGGTACGAGCAGTACTTC. Its protein product is CASTRRFGYEQYF.

The chain carries TRBV6-4 and TRBJ1-2; TRBD1 agrees at 8 bases. CDR1 and CDR2 (germline): MRHNA, SNTAGT. The CDR3 covers 16 residues. Unmatched junction bases numbered 7, after V lost 4 bases and J lost 0 bases. The CDR3 coding sequence is TGTGCCAGCAGTGTGCTGACAGGGGAAGCTAACTATGGCTACACCTTC. This encodes CASSVLTGEANYGYTF.

The V gene is TRBV5-1, the J gene TRBJ1-1, with a tentative D call TRBD1 (5 bases). This CDR3 region has 15 residues. V lost 5 bases and J 1 base, leaving 15 bases between the germline ends. Germline assignment: CDR1 SGHRS and CDR2 YFSETQ. The CDR3 DNA reads TGCGCCAGCAGAAACAGGTTCTCGGGGAACACTGAAGCTTTCTTT. This encodes CASRNRFSGNTEAFF. Full variable domain (rest looked up from reference TRBV5-1 and TRBJ1-1): KAGVTQTPRYLIKTRGQQVTLSCSPISGHRSVSWYQQTPGQGLQFLFEYFSETQRNKGNFPGRFSGRQFSNSRSEMNVSTLELGDSALYLCASRNRFSGNTEAFFGQGTRLTVV.

The chain combines TRBV5-5 with TRBJ2-1, with D hard to call. V dropped 4 bases and J dropped 4 bases, with 12 bases sitting between them. This CDR3 region has 14 residues. Looked up from germline, CDR1 is SGHKS and CDR2 is YYEKEE (reference sequence). CDR3 coding DNA: TGTGCCAGCAGCCGAAGCCAGGAATACAATGAGCAGTTCTTC. It yields the protein CASSRSQEYNEQFF. Full variable domain (missing parts from reference TRBV5-5 and TRBJ2-1): DAGVTQSPTHLIKTRGQQVTLRCSPISGHKSVSWYQQVLGQGPQFIFQYYEKEERGRGNFPDRFSARQFPNYSSELNVNALLLGDSALYLCASSRSQEYNEQFFGPGTRLTVL.

The chain uses TRBV6-5 and TRBJ1-6; 7 nucleotides agree with TRBD1. V lost 5 bases and J lost 8; bases outside the gene matches: 9. CDR1 and CDR2 from the germline V gene are MNHEY and SVGAGI. The CDR3 runs 15 residues. CDR3 amino acids: CASSRRFTGDSPLHF. The CDR3 nucleotides read TGTGCCAGCAGTAGAAGATTTACAGGGGATTCACCCCTCCACTTT.

The chain uses TRBV5-1 and TRBJ2-5; 13 bases fit TRBD2. Germline CDR1 SGHRS, CDR2 YFSETQ. The trim removed 0 bases at V and 0 bases at J, leaving 5 bases unmatched. CDR3 length: 18 residues. The CDR3, as DNA: TGCGCCAGCAGCTTGGGTGGACTAGCGGGGGAGCACCAAGAGACCCAGTACTTC. This sequence encodes CASSLGGLAGEHQETQYF. Variable domain in full (rest from reference TRBV5-1 and TRBJ2-5): KAGVTQTPRYLIKTRGQQVTLSCSPISGHRSVSWYQQTPGQGLQFLFEYFSETQRNKGNFPGRFSGRQFSNSRSEMNVSTLELGDSALYLCASSLGGLAGEHQETQYFGPGTRLLVL.

The chain carries TRBV28 and TRBJ1-2, with a weak D call TRBD1 (6 bases). In germline, CDR1 is MDHEN, CDR2 SYDVKM. Trimming took 5 bases from V and 4 from J, leaving 14 bases between them. The CDR3 extends over 14 amino acids. The CDR3 DNA sequence: TGTGCCAGCAGTGGGAGACAGGACCCCTATGGCTACACCTTC. Translating gives CASSGRQDPYGYTF.

The chain employs TRBV7-2 and TRBJ1-3; D call uncertain. CDR3 length: 15 residues. Germline V gene sequence: CDR1 SGHTA, CDR2 FQGNSA. Trimming took off 3 bases at V and 2 bases at J, with 11 bases between the two ends. CDR3 residues: CASSFSGVTGNTIYF. The CDR3 nucleotides read TGTGCCAGCAGCTTTTCCGGGGTTACTGGAAACACCATATATTTT.

The rearrangement links TRBV7-9 to TRBJ1-1; D call uncertain. V lost 5 bases and J 4 bases, leaving 17 bases between the germline ends. In germline, CDR1 is SEHNR, CDR2 FQNEAQ (reference sequence). There are 15 residues in the CDR3. CDR3 in amino acids: CASSPKRRVGTEAFF. CDR3 sequence (DNA): TGTGCCAGCAGCCCCAAGCGGCGAGTGGGCACTGAAGCTTTCTTT. Full variable domain (rest looked up from reference TRBV7-9 and TRBJ1-1): DTGVSQNPRHKITKRGQNVTFRCDPISEHNRLYWYRQTLGQGPEFLTYFQNEAQLEKSRLLSDRFSAERPKGSFSTLEIQRTEQGDSAMYLCASSPKRRVGTEAFFGQGTRLTVV.

This clone was counted a few times. The chain joins TRBV6-5 to TRBJ2-1; 8 bases map to TRBD1. Germline V gene data show CDR1 as MNHEY and CDR2 as SVGAGI. V shed 0 bases, J shed 15 bases, and the junction held 7 bases outside the gene matches. The CDR3 consists of 13 residues. The CDR3 DNA reads as TGTGCCAGCAGTTACTCAAACGGACAGGGAATGTTCTTC. This sequence encodes CASSYSNGQGMFF.

CDR3 nucleotide sequence: TGTGCCAGCAGTTCGGACAGGGGCTATGGCTACACCTTC. As protein: CASSSDRGYGYTF. This chain connects TRBV6-5 to TRBJ1-2; TRBD1 aligns across 9 bases. The CDR3 runs to 13 residues. Looked up from germline, CDR1 is MNHEY and CDR2 is SVGAGI. V was pared by 4 bases and J by 4 bases, with 1 base of the junction left unmatched.

The V gene is TRBV11-2, the J gene TRBJ1-2; possible D gene TRBD1, 5 bases. The CDR3 loop spans 17 amino acids. CDR1 and CDR2 from the germline V gene are SGHAT and FQNNGV. With 0 bases removed from V and 0 bases from J, the gap between germline ends came to 14 bases. As DNA, the CDR3 is TGTGCCAGCAGCTTAGATCTCCCCGCGGGGGCTAACTATGGCTACACCTTC. Translating it yields CASSLDLPAGANYGYTF.

The V and J genes are TRBV10-3 and TRBJ1-1; 11 bases are a match to TRBD1. Trimming at V came to 4 bases and at J to 0 bases, leaving 7 bases not matched to a gene. CDR1 is ENHRY and CDR2 is SYGVKD in the germline V gene. CDR3 size: 17 residues. The CDR3 reads CAISGGGTGGVNTEAFF. In DNA form, the CDR3 reads TGTGCCATCAGTGGGGGGGGGACAGGGGGTGTGAACACTGAAGCTTTCTTT.

The sample holds a few counts of this clone. V and J are TRBV7-3 and TRBJ1-2, with D perhaps TRBD1 (5 bases). CDR1 is SGHTA and CDR2 is FQGTGA in the germline V gene. Trimming shortened V by 4 bases and J by 3 bases, and 12 bases separated the two germline ends. The CDR3 is 14 residues long. CDR3 bases: TGTGCCAGCAGCTCGACAGAGGACGACTATGGCTACACCTTC. Encoded protein: CASSSTEDDYGYTF.

The genes are TRBV5-1 and TRBJ2-1; 11 positions agree with TRBD2. The trim removed 0 bases at V and 5 bases at J, leaving 10 bases unmatched. Germline lookup yields CDR1 SGHRS and CDR2 YFSETQ. The CDR3 is made up of 18 amino acids. CDR3 region: CASSLDRASGGLNNEQFF. The DNA for the CDR3 is TGCGCCAGCAGCTTGGACCGGGCTAGCGGGGGGTTAAACAATGAGCAGTTCTTC.